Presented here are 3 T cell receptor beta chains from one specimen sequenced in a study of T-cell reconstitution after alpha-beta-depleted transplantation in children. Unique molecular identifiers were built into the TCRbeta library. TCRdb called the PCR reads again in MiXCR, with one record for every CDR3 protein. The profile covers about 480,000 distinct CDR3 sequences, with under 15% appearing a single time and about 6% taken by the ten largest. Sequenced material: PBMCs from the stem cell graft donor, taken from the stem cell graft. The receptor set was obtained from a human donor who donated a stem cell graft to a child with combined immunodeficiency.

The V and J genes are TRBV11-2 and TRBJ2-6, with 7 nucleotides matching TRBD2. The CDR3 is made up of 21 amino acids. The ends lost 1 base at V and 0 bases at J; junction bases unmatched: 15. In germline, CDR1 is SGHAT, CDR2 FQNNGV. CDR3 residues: CASSLVFRGSDPSSGANVLTF. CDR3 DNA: TGTGCCAGCAGCTTAGTGTTTCGCGGGAGTGATCCGAGCTCTGGGGCCAACGTCCTGACTTTC.

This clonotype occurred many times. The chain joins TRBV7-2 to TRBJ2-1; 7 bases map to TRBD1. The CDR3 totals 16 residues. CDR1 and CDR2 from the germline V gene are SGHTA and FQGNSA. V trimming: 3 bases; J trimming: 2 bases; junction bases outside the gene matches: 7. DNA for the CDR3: TGTGCCAGCAGCTTGACCGGACAGGCAACCTACAATGAGCAGTTCTTC. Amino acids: CASSLTGQATYNEQFF.

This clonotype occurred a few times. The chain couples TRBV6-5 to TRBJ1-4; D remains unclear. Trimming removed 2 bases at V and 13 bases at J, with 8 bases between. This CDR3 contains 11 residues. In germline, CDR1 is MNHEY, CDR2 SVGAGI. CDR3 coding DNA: TGTGCCAGCAGTTACGGTGGGCGACTGTTTTTT. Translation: CASSYGGRLFF.